One and the same sample provided the 30 T cell receptor beta chains below, sequenced in a study of response to subunit inactivated influenza vaccine. Via MiXCR, TCRdb re-called the RT-PCR reads, giving one row per CDR3 protein. Altogether roughly 790,000 distinct CDR3 sequences are present, 21% being singletons, with the ten largest covering 9.5% to 13%. Material: PBMCs from blood, obtained around 5 days after vaccination. The source is a man aged 45-65 years who received an inactivated influenza vaccine.

The chain couples TRBV20-1 to TRBJ2-7, with 9 bases aligning to TRBD1. Germline loops: CDR1 DFQATT, CDR2 SNEGSKA (reference sequence). The CDR3 is 13 residues long. V was pared by 6 bases and J by 4 bases, with 7 bases of the junction left unmatched. The CDR3 nucleotides are TGCAGTGCGGAAACAGGGGGCGGTTACGAGCAGTACTTC. As protein: CSAETGGGYEQYF.

This chain joins TRBV20-1 and TRBJ2-5; D is possibly TRBD1 or TRBD2 (6 bases each). Trimming stripped 7 bases from V and 1 base from J, with 16 bases between. CDR1 and CDR2 from the germline V gene are DFQATT and SNEGSKA (reference sequence). The CDR3 loop spans 14 amino acids. CDR3 loop: CSEGGLSGQETQYF. The CDR3, as DNA: TGCAGTGAGGGGGGTTTGTCGGGCCAAGAGACCCAGTACTTC.

This clonotype was counted between two and nine times. This chain uses TRBV29-1 with TRBJ2-5; D is perhaps TRBD2 (5 bases). Germline V gene sequence: CDR1 SQVTM, CDR2 ANQGSEA. This CDR3 has 12 residues. V gave up 4 bases and J gave up 5 bases, with 11 bases separating them. This CDR3 reads CSVVGRGETQYF. CDR3 nucleotides: TGCAGCGTTGTTGGGAGAGGGGAGACCCAGTACTTC.

This clonotype has just a few counts. This sequence joins TRBV27 and TRBJ2-1, with 7 nucleotides matching TRBD2. This CDR3 is built from 15 residues. In germline, CDR1 is MNHEY, CDR2 SMNVEV (reference sequence). V dropped 6 bases and J dropped 10; count of bases not matched to a gene: 15. The CDR3 spells CASSPGTMGKGEQFF. The CDR3 DNA reads as TGTGCCAGCAGCCCCGGGACTATGGGGAAGGGGGAGCAGTTCTTC.

A few counts support this clonotype. The J gene is TRBJ2-3, the V gene TRBV7-8; TRBD2 agrees at 11 bases. The V gene's germline CDR1 is SGHVS and CDR2 FQNEAQ. The V and J ends lost 3 bases and 10 bases, in that order; junction bases with no gene match: 15. The CDR3 loop spans 17 amino acids. CDR3: CASSLASGRSHVGSQYF. The CDR3 coding sequence is TGTGCCAGCAGCTTGGCTAGCGGGAGGTCCCACGTAGGTTCGCAGTATTTT.

This clonotype has a handful of counts. The J gene is TRBJ2-7, the V gene TRBV29-1; D may be TRBD1 (6 bases). The CDR3 sequence is 13 residues long. Germline assignment: CDR1 SQVTM and CDR2 ANQGSEA. V lost 7 bases and J 7 bases, leaving 20 bases between the germline ends. The CDR3 spells CSATSRGIGEQYF. The CDR3 region has the DNA TGCAGCGCGACGAGCAGGGGCATTGGGGAGCAGTACTTC.

The CDR3 here is CASSLARGREGYTF. CDR3 DNA sequence: TGCGCCAGCAGCTTGGCCAGGGGGCGCGAAGGCTACACCTTC. The chain is built from TRBV5-1 and TRBJ1-2; the match to TRBD1 covers 8 bases. Trimming removed 0 bases from V and 8 bases from J; junction bases left unmatched: 6. The CDR3 contains 14 residues. Germline V gene lookup returns CDR1 SGHRS and CDR2 YFSETQ.

This clonotype has more than one count but fewer than ten. The chain carries TRBV4-3 and TRBJ1-1; unclear D gene. The CDR3 has 12 amino acids. Between the trimmed V and J ends, which lost 1 base and 7 bases, there was a span of 7 bases. Per germline, CDR1 LGHNA and CDR2 YSLEER. CDR3 nucleotides: TGCGCCAGCAGCCAAGTCGCAGGTGAAGCTTTCTTT. Amino acids: CASSQVAGEAFF.

This clonotype was recorded a few times. The V gene is TRBV5-6, the J gene TRBJ1-2; D is perhaps TRBD1 (5 bases). CDR3 size: 16 residues. The germline V gene has CDR1 SGHDT and CDR2 YYEEEE. V was clipped by 2 bases and J by 5 bases, with 19 bases between them. For the CDR3, the DNA is TGTGCCAGCAGCTTAGACAAGGGACGGTGGCTTTATGGCTACACCTTC. Its protein is CASSLDKGRWLYGYTF.

This clonotype appeared a few times. The chain couples TRBV6-5 to TRBJ2-5, with 8 bases identical to TRBD2. There are 16 residues in the CDR3. Germline loops: CDR1 MNHEY, CDR2 SVGAGI. V lost 0 bases and J lost 1; bases outside the gene matches: 4. CDR3 protein: CASSYSSTSVQETQYF. The CDR3 DNA reads as TGTGCCAGCAGTTACTCCTCGACTAGCGTCCAAGAGACCCAGTACTTC.

V usage is TRBV20-1 and J usage is TRBJ1-2, with D perhaps TRBD1 (6 bases). The CDR3 has 9 residues. The germline V gene has CDR1 DFQATT and CDR2 SNEGSKA (reference sequence). With 6 bases removed from V and 12 bases from J, the gap between germline ends came to 11 bases. DNA for the CDR3: TGCAGTGCCCAGGACAGTGACACCTTC. Residues: CSAQDSDTF.

This sequence joins TRBV20-1 and TRBJ2-3, with D possibly being TRBD1 or TRBD2 (5 bases each). CDR1 is DFQATT and CDR2 is SNEGSKA in the germline V gene (reference sequence). CDR3 length: 13 amino acids. Trimming removed 4 bases from V and 4 bases from J, with 12 bases in between. As DNA, the CDR3 is TGCAGTGCTACATACCGGGGCCCAGATACGCAGTATTTT. It codes for CSATYRGPDTQYF.

The sample holds a few counts of this clonotype. A junction boundary mismatches the germline segment, possibly from a read error. The genes are TRBV4-2 and TRBJ2-3; 8 bases align to TRBD2. Germline CDR1 is LGHNA and CDR2 is YNFKEQ. The CDR3 contains 15 residues. The CDR3 spells CASSQNRPREGATLF. The CDR3 bases are TGTGCCAGCAGCCAAAATCGCCCCCGGGAGGGCGCTACCCTTTTT.

This clonotype occurred many times. V gene TRBV6-2 or TRBV6-3 combines with J gene TRBJ2-1; TRBD2 matches at 8 bases. CDR1 and CDR2 from the germline V gene are MNHEY and SVGEGT. The CDR3 runs to 15 residues. After removal of 5 bases from V and 8 bases from J, the junction contained 11 bases not matched to a gene. The CDR3 sequence: CASSPLGTRNHEQFF. CDR3 DNA sequence: TGTGCCAGCAGTCCTCTCGGGACTAGGAATCATGAGCAGTTCTTC.

This clonotype was counted a few times. This chain connects TRBV7-9 to TRBJ2-7; 9 bases match TRBD1. J gave up 2 bases and V 5 bases, and 7 bases lay outside the gene matches. Per the germline V gene, CDR1 is SEHNR and CDR2 is FQNEAQ (reference sequence). The CDR3 length is 15 residues. CDR3 region: CASSGGTGIAYEQYF. CDR3 nucleotide sequence: TGTGCCAGCAGCGGGGGGACAGGGATTGCCTACGAGCAGTACTTC.

V and J are TRBV10-3 and TRBJ2-7; 7 bases match TRBD1. Germline V gene lookup returns CDR1 ENHRY and CDR2 SYGVKD. Trimming at V came to 4 bases and at J to 5 bases, leaving 5 bases not matched to a gene. The CDR3 is made up of 13 amino acids. CDR3 loop: CAISAIDRDEQYF. The CDR3 region has the DNA TGTGCCATCAGTGCTATCGACAGGGACGAGCAGTACTTC.

V gene TRBV4-3 combines with J gene TRBJ1-1; no clear D. The ends were cut back, 1 base at V and 0 bases at J, with 9 bases in the middle. Germline V gene sequence: CDR1 LGHNA, CDR2 YSLEER. The CDR3 consists of 15 residues. The CDR3 sequence: CASSQALVVNTEAFF. The DNA of the CDR3 is TGCGCCAGCAGCCAAGCCCTCGTGGTGAACACTGAAGCTTTCTTT.

This chain joins TRBV20-1 and TRBJ1-2; 7 nucleotides agree with TRBD1. This CDR3 comprises 13 residues. With V trimmed by 5 bases and J by 2 bases, 5 bases remained unmatched. CDR1 is DFQATT and CDR2 is SNEGSKA in the germline V gene (reference sequence). DNA for the CDR3: TGCAGTGCTCGGGAACAGGGGAACTATGGCTACACCTTC. It codes for CSAREQGNYGYTF.

CDR3 coding DNA: TGTGCCAGCAGCCAAGAAATTGGGGCAGGCCACTACTCCTACGAGCAGTACTTC. Translating it yields CASSQEIGAGHYSYEQYF. The gene calls are TRBV4-2 and TRBJ2-7, with TRBD1 as a possible D gene (5 bases). In germline, CDR1 is LGHNA, CDR2 YNFKEQ. The CDR3 contains 18 residues. Trimming stripped 0 bases from V and 0 bases from J, with 18 bases between.

This clonotype showed up just a few times. This sequence joins TRBV12-3 or TRBV12-4 and TRBJ2-7; TRBD1 is a possible D gene (6 bases). Trimming left V 7 bases short and J 6 bases short, with 13 bases between. The CDR3 runs to 12 residues. The CDR3 loop is CASNTGLGEQYF. The CDR3 coding sequence is TGTGCCAGCAATACAGGGCTTGGCGAGCAGTACTTC.

The sample holds a few counts of this clonotype. The chain has TRBV6-1 and TRBJ2-7, with 8 bases that match TRBD2. V gave up 5 bases and J gave up 2 bases; unmatched junction bases: 11. The CDR3 has 16 residues. Germline V gene lookup returns CDR1 MNHNS and CDR2 SASEGT. In DNA, the CDR3 is TGTGCCAGCAGTCCCACGGGGGCGGGGGGAACCTACGAGCAGTACTTC. Protein product: CASSPTGAGGTYEQYF.

This clonotype was recorded at least ten times. The chain is built from TRBV20-1 and TRBJ2-1; D might be TRBD2 (6 bases). Per the germline V gene, CDR1 is DFQATT and CDR2 is SNEGSKA (reference sequence). V was trimmed by 7 bases and J by 0 bases, leaving 13 bases between them. This CDR3 spans 14 amino acids. CDR3 loop: CSVGIADSYNEQFF. CDR3 coding DNA: TGCAGTGTTGGAATAGCGGACTCCTACAATGAGCAGTTCTTC.

V and J are TRBV12-3 or TRBV12-4 and TRBJ2-5; D remains ambiguous. The CDR3 length is 14 residues. Trimming pared 4 bases from V and 3 bases from J, leaving 12 bases between. CDR3 nucleotide sequence: TGTGCCAGCAGTTCACCAGATGAGGAAGAGACCCAGTACTTC. Amino acids: CASSSPDEEETQYF.

This clonotype came up a few times. V gene TRBV5-1 combines with J gene TRBJ2-1; TRBD1 might be the D (6 bases). V gave up 0 bases and J gave up 7 bases, with 11 bases separating them. The CDR3 runs 14 residues. The V gene's germline CDR1 is SGHRS and CDR2 YFSETQ. The CDR3 region has the DNA TGCGCCAGCAGCTTGGTGGGGGCGTGGAATGAGCAGTTCTTC. It codes for CASSLVGAWNEQFF.

This clonotype has just a few counts. The chain joins TRBV10-3 to TRBJ1-5; D remains ambiguous. Per germline, CDR1 ENHRY and CDR2 SYGVKD. The CDR3 spans 15 residues. Trimming shortened V by 0 bases and J by 0 bases, and 6 bases separated the two germline ends. CDR3 coding DNA: TGTGCCATCAGTGAGTCGATCGGTAGCAATCAGCCCCAGCATTTT. Translated, it gives CAISESIGSNQPQHF.

J is TRBJ2-1 and V is TRBV27; 8 bases are shared with TRBD2. Germline V gene data show CDR1 as MNHEY and CDR2 as SMNVEV (reference sequence). The CDR3 spans 16 residues. After removal of 3 bases from V and 8 bases from J, the junction contained 12 bases not matched to a gene. CDR3 residues: CASSLSGTSKFDEQFF. CDR3 coding DNA: TGTGCCAGCAGTTTGTCCGGGACTAGTAAATTCGATGAGCAGTTCTTC.

The chain recombines TRBV6-2 or TRBV6-3 with TRBJ1-5; no clear D gene. Germline loops: CDR1 MNHEY, CDR2 SVGEGT. This CDR3 contains 12 residues. Between the trimmed V and J ends, which lost 3 bases and 11 bases, there was a span of 11 bases. Here the CDR3 reads CASSYSGRAQHF. CDR3 DNA sequence: TGTGCCAGCAGTTATTCCGGCAGAGCCCAGCATTTT.

The chain combines TRBV12-3 or TRBV12-4 with TRBJ1-1, with D possibly TRBD1 on 5 matching bases. There are 15 residues in the CDR3. The V end lost 2 bases, the J end lost 4 bases, and 14 bases lay between the germline ends. For the CDR3, the DNA is TGTGCCAGCAGTTTAACGAGCCCTGGGGCCACTGAAGCTTTCTTT. This codes for CASSLTSPGATEAFF.

The chain joins TRBV5-1 to TRBJ2-7, with 8 bases matching TRBD1. V was clipped by 5 bases and J by 0 bases; unmatched bases: 4. Germline CDR1 SGHRS, CDR2 YFSETQ. This CDR3 region has 14 residues. Here the CDR3 DNA reads TGCGCCAGCAGGCCGGACAGGGCCTCCTACGAGCAGTACTTC. Translation: CASRPDRASYEQYF.

This clonotype has just one count. This chain links TRBV20-1 with TRBJ2-1; 8 bases agree with TRBD2. The CDR3 extends over 14 amino acids. Germline CDR1 reads DFQATT; CDR2 reads SNEGSKA (reference sequence). With 3 bases clipped from V and 8 bases from J, the junction kept 9 bases outside the gene matches. The CDR3 is CSARRGAGSDEQFF. CDR3 bases: TGCAGTGCTAGGCGGGGGGCAGGGTCCGATGAGCAGTTCTTC.